The 10 T cell receptor beta chains presented below share a single source sample, sequenced in a study of human T cells and chemical hapten exposure. The time point is: patch test 1, 2 weeks after DPC sensitization. Documented treatment: therapeutic diphenylcyclopropenone sensitization with weekly scalp DPC. Using its own MiXCR run on the RACE reads, TCRdb lists one record per CDR3 protein. Of 380,000 or so distinct CDR3 sequences detected, roughly 4.8% appear once; the ten largest clones hold 2% to 2.5%. Sequencing used whole blood, obtained in connection with sensitization to the hapten diphenylcyclopropenone (DPC). Receptors originate from a woman aged 50 to 60 with alopecia areata. Some clones in this sample may be carry-over from other donors' samples.

In the case of this clonotype: Possible read error: a much larger clone is one base away. This rearrangement joins TRBV5-1 to TRBJ1-4; TRBD1 matches at 7 bases. Germline-derived CDR1 and CDR2 are SGHRS and YFSETQ. Trimming took 6 bases from V and 4 from J; bases not matched to a gene: 6. The CDR3 length is 14 residues. The CDR3: CASITGTVNEKLFF. In nucleotides, the CDR3 is TGCGCCAGCATCACAGGGACAGTTAATGAAAAACTGTTTTTT.

This clonotype was counted at least ten times. CDR3 residues: CASSPRSGEQFF. In DNA, the CDR3 is TGCGCCAGCAGCCCTAGGAGCGGTGAGCAGTTCTTC. The V call is TRBV4-3, the J call TRBJ2-1; a weak D match, TRBD2 (5 bases). The length of the CDR3 is 12 residues. Deletions cut 4 bases from V and 9 bases from J, with 10 bases between. Germline CDR1 LGHNA, CDR2 YSLEER.

The sample holds many counts of this clonotype. V and J are TRBV12-3 or TRBV12-4 and TRBJ2-5, with TRBD1 matching 7 bases. V trimming: 7 bases; J trimming: 7 bases; junction bases outside the gene matches: 15. This CDR3 region has 15 residues. Written as DNA, the CDR3 is TGTGCCAGCACCTGGACAGGACGGGCGGGCGCGACCCAGTACTTC. Translating it yields CASTWTGRAGATQYF.

This clonotype has at least ten counts. The J gene is TRBJ1-6, the V gene TRBV12-3 or TRBV12-4, with 7 positions matching TRBD1. Unmatched junction bases numbered 9, after V lost 8 bases and J lost 8 bases. The CDR3 spans 14 residues. The CDR3 protein is CASGLTGVDSPLHF. CDR3 in DNA: TGTGCCAGCGGGCTAACAGGGGTGGATTCACCCCTCCACTTT.

This chain links TRBV5-1 with TRBJ1-1; D remains ambiguous. V was clipped by 4 bases and J by 5 bases, with 12 bases between them. The CDR3 runs 13 residues. Germline V gives CDR1 SGHRS, CDR2 YFSETQ. Written as DNA, the CDR3 is TGCGCCAGCAGCCCCGTTGGTGCGACTGAAGCTTTCTTT. This gives the protein CASSPVGATEAFF.

This rearrangement joins TRBV7-2 to TRBJ2-3; no clear D gene. The CDR3 has 14 residues. V was clipped by 3 bases and J by 4 bases, with 11 bases between them. The germline CDR1 and CDR2 sequences are SGHTA and FQGNSA. The chain's CDR3 is CASSFYPGPDTQYF. The CDR3, as DNA: TGTGCCAGCAGCTTTTACCCGGGCCCAGATACGCAGTATTTT.

The genes are TRBV28 and TRBJ2-3; tentative D call: TRBD2 (6 bases). V was clipped by 9 bases and J by 6 bases, with 16 bases between them. The CDR3 extends over 13 amino acids. Per germline, CDR1 MDHEN and CDR2 SYDVKM. The CDR3: CASRTGGFDTQYF. CDR3 bases: TGTGCCAGTCGGACCGGAGGGTTTGATACGCAGTATTTT.

The chain uses TRBV25-1 and TRBJ2-7; D possibly corresponds to TRBD1 (5 bases). The germline gives CDR1 MGHDK, CDR2 SYGVNS. The V and J ends lost 4 bases and 1 base respectively, with 8 bases between them. The CDR3 has 13 amino acids. The CDR3 DNA sequence: TGTGCCAGCAGTGGAAGGGGTTCCTACGAGCAGTACTTC. It yields the protein CASSGRGSYEQYF.

This clonotype was recorded at least ten times. The gene calls are TRBV10-3 and TRBJ1-1; no firm D call. This CDR3 contains 13 residues. Trimming shortened V by 2 bases and J by 5 bases, and 9 bases separated the two germline ends. CDR1 and CDR2 from the germline V gene are ENHRY and SYGVKD. The CDR3 DNA sequence: TGTGCCATCAGTGAGGGGGTGGGGACTGAAGCTTTCTTT. Its protein product is CAISEGVGTEAFF.

A few counts support this clonotype. This chain connects TRBV6-6 to TRBJ2-5; 10 positions agree with TRBD2. The germline CDR1 and CDR2 sequences are MNHNY and SVGAGI (reference sequence). CDR3 length equals 15 residues. Losses at the gene ends were 10 bases for V and 2 bases for J; bases not matched to a gene: 10. CDR3 nucleotide sequence: TGTGCCACGGGTGGTAGCGGGGGGCCACAAGAGACCCAGTACTTC. It codes for CATGGSGGPQETQYF.